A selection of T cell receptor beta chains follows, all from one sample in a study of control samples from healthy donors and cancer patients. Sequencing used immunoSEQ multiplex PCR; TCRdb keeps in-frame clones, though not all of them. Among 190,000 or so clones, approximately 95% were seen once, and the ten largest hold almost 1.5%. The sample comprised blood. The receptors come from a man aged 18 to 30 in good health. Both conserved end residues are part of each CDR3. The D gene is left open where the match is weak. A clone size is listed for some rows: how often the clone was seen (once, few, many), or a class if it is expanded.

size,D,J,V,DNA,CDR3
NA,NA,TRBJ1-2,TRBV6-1,TGTGCCAGCAGTGAAGACGGGGCTGGCTACACCTTC,CASSEDGAGYTF
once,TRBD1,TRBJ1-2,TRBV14,TGTGCCAGCAGCCCCGGGACAGCTCTCTATGGCTACACCTTC,CASSPGTALYGYTF
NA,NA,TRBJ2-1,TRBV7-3,TGTGCCAGCAGCTTAACTCTTGGCGCCAGTGGAGAGCAGTTCTTC,CASSLTLGASGEQFF
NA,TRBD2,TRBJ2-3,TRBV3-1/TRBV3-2,TGTGCCAGCAGTTGGCTAGCGGGGAAAACCACAGATACGCAGTATTTT,CASSWLAGKTTDTQYF
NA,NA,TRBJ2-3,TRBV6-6,TGTGCCAGCAGCCCCGGGGACAAACGCACAGATACGCAGTATTTT,CASSPGDKRTDTQYF
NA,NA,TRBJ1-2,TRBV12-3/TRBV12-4,TGTGCCAGCAACCTAAGGGGGGATGGCTACACCTTC,CASNLRGDGYTF
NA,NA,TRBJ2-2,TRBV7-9,TGTGCCAGCAGCCCAGAGTCGGGGAACACCGGGGAGCTGTTTTTT,CASSPESGNTGELFF
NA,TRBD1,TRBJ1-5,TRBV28,TGTGCCAGCAGTTTCCCTAGACAGGGGGTAATTGCCGGTCAGCCCCAGCATTTT,CASSFPRQGVIAGQPQHF
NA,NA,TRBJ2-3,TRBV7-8,TGTGCCAGCTTAGAGGGACTCATCACAGATACGCAGTATTTT,CASLEGLITDTQYF
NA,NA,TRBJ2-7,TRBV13,TGTGCCAGCAGCTTAGGGTTCCGATCCCAAGTGACCTACGAGCAGTACTTC,CASSLGFRSQVTYEQYF
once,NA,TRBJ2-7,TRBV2,TGTGCCAGCAGTGTGGTTGACTCGTCGGCCTACGAGCAGTACTTC,CASSVVDSSAYEQYF
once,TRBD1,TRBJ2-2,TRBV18,TGTGCCAGCTCAGAACGACAGGGTCGCACCGGGGAGCTGTTTTTT,CASSERQGRTGELFF
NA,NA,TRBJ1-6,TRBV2,TGTGCCAGCAGGGTACAGGGACTGGGTTCACCCCTCCACTTT,CASRVQGLGSPLHF
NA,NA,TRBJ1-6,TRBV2,TGTGCCAGCAGTGGAGGGGGAGAGAATTCACCCCTCCACTTT,CASSGGGENSPLHF
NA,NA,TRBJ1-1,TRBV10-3,TGTGCCATCAGTGATCGGGGGCTGGCGAACACTGAAGCTTTCTTT,CAISDRGLANTEAFF
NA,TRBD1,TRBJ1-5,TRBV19,TGTGCCAGTAGGGGGGACAGGACCCATCAGCCCCAGCATTTT,CASRGDRTHQPQHF
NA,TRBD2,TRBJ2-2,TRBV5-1,TGCGCCAGCAGCTTGCGGGGGGACAACACCGGGGAGCTGTTTTTT,CASSLRGDNTGELFF